Listed here is a single T cell receptor (beta chain). Its antigen remains unknown. CDR1 and CDR2 from the germline V gene are LGHNA and YSLEER. V was clipped by 0 bases and J by 8 bases, with 8 bases between them. The CDR3 sequence is 13 residues long. The data were obtained in a study of cytomegalovirus exposure and HLA in healthy donors. Study-level findings and limits: A few of the chains that were CMV-associated were confirmed in vitro to be specific for CMV antigens.

From the 120-subject validation cohort, which was separate from the roughly 630-subject first cohort, the donors were drawn. Sequenced by immunoSEQ multiplex PCR; TCRdb stores in-frame clones only, minus some. The sample records 55,000 to 80,000 clones, 85% to 95% being singletons. Sequenced input: PBMCs. The rearrangement uses TRBV4-3 and TRBJ2-1; TRBD2 might be the D (5 bases). This clonotype was sampled from a woman aged 18-29 years in good health and CMV-seropositive. CDR3 sequence (DNA): TGCGCCAGCAGCCAAGATCGCGGGCATGAGCAGTTCTTC. Residues: CASSQDRGHEQFF.